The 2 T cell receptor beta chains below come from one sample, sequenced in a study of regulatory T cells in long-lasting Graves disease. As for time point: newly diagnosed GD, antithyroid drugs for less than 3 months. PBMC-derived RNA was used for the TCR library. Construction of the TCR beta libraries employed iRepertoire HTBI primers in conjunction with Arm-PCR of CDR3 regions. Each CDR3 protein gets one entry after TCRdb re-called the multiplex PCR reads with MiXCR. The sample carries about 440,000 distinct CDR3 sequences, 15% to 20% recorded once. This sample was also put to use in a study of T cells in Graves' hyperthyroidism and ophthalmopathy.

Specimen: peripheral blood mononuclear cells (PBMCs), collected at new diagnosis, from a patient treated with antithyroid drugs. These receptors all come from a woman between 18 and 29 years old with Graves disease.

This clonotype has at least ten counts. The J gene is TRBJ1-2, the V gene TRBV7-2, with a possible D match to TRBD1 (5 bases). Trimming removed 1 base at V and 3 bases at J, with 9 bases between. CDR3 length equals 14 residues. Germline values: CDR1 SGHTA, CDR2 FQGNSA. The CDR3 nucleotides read TGTGCCAGCAGCTTAGTCCGGGGGGACTATGGCTACACCTTC. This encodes CASSLVRGDYGYTF.

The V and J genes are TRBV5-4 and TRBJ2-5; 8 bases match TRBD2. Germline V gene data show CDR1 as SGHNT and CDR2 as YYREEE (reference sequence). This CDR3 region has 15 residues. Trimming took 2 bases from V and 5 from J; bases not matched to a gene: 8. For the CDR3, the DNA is TGTGCCAGCAGCTTTACTGGGACTAGATATGAGACCCAGTACTTC. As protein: CASSFTGTRYETQYF. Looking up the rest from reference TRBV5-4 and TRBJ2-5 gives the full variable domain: ETGVTQSPTHLIKTRGQQVTLRCSSQSGHNTVSWYQQALGQGPQFIFQYYREEENGRGNFPPRFSGLQFPNYSSELNVNALELDDSALYLCASSFTGTRYETQYFGPGTRLLVL.